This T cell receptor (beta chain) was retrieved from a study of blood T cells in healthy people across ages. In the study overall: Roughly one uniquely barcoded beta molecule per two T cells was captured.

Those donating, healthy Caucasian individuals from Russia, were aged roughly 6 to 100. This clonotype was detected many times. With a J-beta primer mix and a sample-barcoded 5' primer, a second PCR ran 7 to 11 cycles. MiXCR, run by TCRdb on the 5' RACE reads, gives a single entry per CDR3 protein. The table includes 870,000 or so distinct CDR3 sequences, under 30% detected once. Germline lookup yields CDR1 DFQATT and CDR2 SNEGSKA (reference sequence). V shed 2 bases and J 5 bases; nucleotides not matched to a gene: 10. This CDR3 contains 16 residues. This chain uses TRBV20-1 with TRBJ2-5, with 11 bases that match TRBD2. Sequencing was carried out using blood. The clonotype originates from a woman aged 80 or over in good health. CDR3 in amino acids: CSARLSSGGFIETQYF. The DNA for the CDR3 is TGCAGTGCTAGACTCTCTAGCGGGGGGTTTATTGAGACCCAGTACTTC.